The 8 T cell receptor beta chains in this list originate from one sample, sequenced in a study of T cells in Graves' hyperthyroidism and ophthalmopathy. RNA transcripts yielded amplified TCR beta CDR3 regions. The HTBI primer set drove a first-round RT-PCR of the TCR CDR3. TCRdb re-called the multiplex PCR reads through MiXCR, storing one row per CDR3 protein. This sample has approximately 640,000 distinct CDR3 sequences, with 15% to 20% found just once. The sequencing input was blood. The receptor source for this set is a woman aged 25-40 years with Graves' hyperthyroidism.

This chain connects TRBV4-1 to TRBJ2-7; 8 nucleotides align to TRBD1. From germline, CDR1 is MGHRA and CDR2 YSYEKL. The length of the CDR3 is 16 residues. The trim removed 1 base at V and 5 bases at J, leaving 10 bases unmatched. CDR3 nucleotide sequence: TGCGCCAGCAGCCAAGTGATAGTAACAGGGGGGCACGAGCAGTACTTC. This translates into CASSQVIVTGGHEQYF.

In the case of this clonotype: At one boundary the junction diverges from the germline segment, which might be a read error. This rearrangement joins TRBV19 to TRBJ2-1; D remains unclear. The V gene's germline CDR1 is LNHDA and CDR2 SQIVND (reference sequence). CDR3 length equals 16 residues. The CDR3 DNA follows: TGTGCCAATAGTATAGCCCCTGCCAAGTCCTACAATGAGCAGTTCTTC. It yields the protein CANSIAPAKSYNEQFF.

This clonotype was seen only a few times. The V gene is TRBV14, the J gene TRBJ2-2; a possible D gene is TRBD1 (5 bases). The CDR3 loop spans 17 amino acids. Germline loops: CDR1 SGHDN, CDR2 FVKESK. V lost 2 bases and J 3 bases, leaving 16 bases between the germline ends. CDR3 region: CASSQPTDSFYTGELFF. CDR3 in DNA: TGTGCCAGCAGCCAACCGACCGACAGCTTCTACACCGGGGAGCTGTTTTTT.

This clonotype was observed a few times. The chain uses TRBV19 and TRBJ1-5, with D possibly being TRBD1 (6 bases). The CDR3 totals 15 residues. The V and J ends lost 3 bases and 7 bases respectively, with 16 bases between them. The germline CDR1 and CDR2 sequences are LNHDA and SQIVND (reference sequence). DNA for the CDR3: TGTGCCAGTAGTATGTCTTGGCAGGGGAACCAGCCCCAGCATTTT. Translated: CASSMSWQGNQPQHF.

This clonotype was seen ten or more times. The chain is built from TRBV27 and TRBJ1-6; possible D gene TRBD1, 6 bases. In germline, CDR1 is MNHEY, CDR2 SMNVEV (reference sequence). CDR3 size: 14 residues. V lost 2 bases and J 10 bases, leaving 12 bases between the germline ends. CDR3 sequence: CASSLRGLESPLHF. The DNA for the CDR3 is TGTGCCAGCAGTTTACGGGGGCTGGAATCACCCCTCCACTTT.

The chain is built from TRBV5-1 and TRBJ1-2; 7 positions match TRBD1. Germline CDR1 SGHRS, CDR2 YFSETQ. V shed 3 bases, J shed 2 bases, and the junction held 7 bases outside the gene matches. The CDR3 extends over 15 amino acids. Here the CDR3 reads CASSSSGQPNYGYTF. CDR3 bases: TGCGCCAGCAGCTCTTCGGGACAGCCAAACTATGGCTACACCTTC.

This clonotype came up a few times. The chain couples TRBV6-5 to TRBJ2-7; D unclear. In germline, CDR1 is MNHEY, CDR2 SVGAGI. The length of the CDR3 is 15 residues. The V end lost 0 bases, the J end lost 4 bases, and 13 bases lay between the germline ends. The CDR3 nucleotides are TGTGCCAGCAGTTACTCGAGGCAGACACAGTACGAGCAGTACTTC. This gives the protein CASSYSRQTQYEQYF.

This clonotype was seen ten or more times. This chain connects TRBV5-1 to TRBJ2-1; weak D call: TRBD1 (6 bases). CDR1 is SGHRS and CDR2 is YFSETQ in the germline V gene. The CDR3 length is 15 residues. Trimming took off 0 bases at V and 6 bases at J, with 13 bases between the two ends. The CDR3 coding sequence is TGCGCCAGCAGCTTGGTATTTGCAGGGGTCAATGAGCAGTTCTTC. This codes for CASSLVFAGVNEQFF.